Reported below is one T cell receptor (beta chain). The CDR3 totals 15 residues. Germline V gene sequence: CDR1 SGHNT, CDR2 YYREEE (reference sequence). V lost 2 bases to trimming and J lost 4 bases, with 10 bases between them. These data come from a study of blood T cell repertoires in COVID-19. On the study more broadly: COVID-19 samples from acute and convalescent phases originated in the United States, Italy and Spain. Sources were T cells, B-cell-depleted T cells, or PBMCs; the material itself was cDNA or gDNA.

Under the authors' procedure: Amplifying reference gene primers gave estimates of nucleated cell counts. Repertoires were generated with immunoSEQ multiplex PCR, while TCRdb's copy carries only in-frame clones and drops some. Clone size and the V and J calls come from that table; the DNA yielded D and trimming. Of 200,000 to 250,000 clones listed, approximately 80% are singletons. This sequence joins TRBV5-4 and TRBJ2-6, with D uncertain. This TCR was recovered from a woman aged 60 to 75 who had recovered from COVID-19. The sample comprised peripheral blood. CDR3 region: CASSFPGSGANVLTF. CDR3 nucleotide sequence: TGTGCCAGCAGCTTTCCGGGTTCGGGGGCCAACGTCCTGACTTTC.